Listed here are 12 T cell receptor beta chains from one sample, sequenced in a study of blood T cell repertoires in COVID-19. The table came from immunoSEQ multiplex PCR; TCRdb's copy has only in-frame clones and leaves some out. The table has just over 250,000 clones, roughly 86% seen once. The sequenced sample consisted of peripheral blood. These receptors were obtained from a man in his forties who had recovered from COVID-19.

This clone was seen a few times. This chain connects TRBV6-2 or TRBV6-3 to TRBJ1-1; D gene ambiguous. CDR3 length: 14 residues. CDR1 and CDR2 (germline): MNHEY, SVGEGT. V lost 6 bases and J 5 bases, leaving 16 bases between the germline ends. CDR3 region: CASSPELLSTEAFF. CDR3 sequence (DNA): TGTGCCAGCAGCCCAGAGCTCTTGAGTACTGAAGCTTTCTTT.

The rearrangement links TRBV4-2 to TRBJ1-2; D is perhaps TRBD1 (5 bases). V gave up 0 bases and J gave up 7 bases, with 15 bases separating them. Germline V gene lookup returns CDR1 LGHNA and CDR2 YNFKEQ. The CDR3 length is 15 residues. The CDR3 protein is CASSQDRGRVPGYTF. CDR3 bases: TGTGCCAGCAGCCAAGATCGAGGCAGGGTGCCTGGCTACACCTTC.

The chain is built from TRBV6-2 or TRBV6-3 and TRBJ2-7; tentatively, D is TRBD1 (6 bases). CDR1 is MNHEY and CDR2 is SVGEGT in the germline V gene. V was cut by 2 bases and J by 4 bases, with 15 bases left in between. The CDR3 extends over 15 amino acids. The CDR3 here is CASSYAARGPYEQYF. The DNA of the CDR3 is TGTGCCAGCAGTTACGCCGCCAGGGGACCATACGAGCAGTACTTC.

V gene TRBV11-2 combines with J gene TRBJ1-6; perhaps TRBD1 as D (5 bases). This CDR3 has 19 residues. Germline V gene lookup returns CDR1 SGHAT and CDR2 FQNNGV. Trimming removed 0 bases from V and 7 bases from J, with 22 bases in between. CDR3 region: CASSLERSRRGSENSPLHF. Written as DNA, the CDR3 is TGTGCCAGCAGCTTAGAGAGGTCGCGGAGGGGATCGGAAAATTCACCCCTCCACTTT.

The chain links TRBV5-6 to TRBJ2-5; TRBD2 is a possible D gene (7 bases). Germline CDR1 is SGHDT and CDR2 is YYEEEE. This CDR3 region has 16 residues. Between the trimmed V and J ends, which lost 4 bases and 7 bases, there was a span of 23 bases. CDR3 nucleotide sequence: TGTGCCAGCAGCCATCCCCTGCGGGGGCGCGTTGTGACCCAGTACTTC. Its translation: CASSHPLRGRVVTQYF.

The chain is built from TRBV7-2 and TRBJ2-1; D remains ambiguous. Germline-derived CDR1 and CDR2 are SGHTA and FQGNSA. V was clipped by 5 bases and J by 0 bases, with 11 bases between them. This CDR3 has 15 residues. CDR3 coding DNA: TGTGCCAGCAGCAGGCGCTCAGGCTCCTACAATGAGCAGTTCTTC. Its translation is CASSRRSGSYNEQFF.

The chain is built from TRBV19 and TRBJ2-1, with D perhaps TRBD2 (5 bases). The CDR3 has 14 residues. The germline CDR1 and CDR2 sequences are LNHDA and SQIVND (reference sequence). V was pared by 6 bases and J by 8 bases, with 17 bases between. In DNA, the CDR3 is TGTGCCAGTAGCAACAAATCAGGACTCCATGAGCAGTTCTTC. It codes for CASSNKSGLHEQFF. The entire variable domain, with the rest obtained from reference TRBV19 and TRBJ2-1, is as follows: DGGITQSPKYLFRKEGQNVTLSCEQNLNHDAMYWYRQDPGQGLRLIYYSQIVNDFQKGDIAEGYSVSREKKESFPLTVTSAQKNPTAFYLCASSNKSGLHEQFFGPGTRLTVL.

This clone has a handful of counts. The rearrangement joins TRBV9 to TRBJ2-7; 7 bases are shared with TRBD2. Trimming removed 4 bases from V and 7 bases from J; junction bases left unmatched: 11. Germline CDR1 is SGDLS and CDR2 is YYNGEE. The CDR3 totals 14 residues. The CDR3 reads CASSPGGYPWEQYF. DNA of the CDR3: TGTGCCAGCAGCCCCGGGGGGTACCCCTGGGAGCAGTACTTC.

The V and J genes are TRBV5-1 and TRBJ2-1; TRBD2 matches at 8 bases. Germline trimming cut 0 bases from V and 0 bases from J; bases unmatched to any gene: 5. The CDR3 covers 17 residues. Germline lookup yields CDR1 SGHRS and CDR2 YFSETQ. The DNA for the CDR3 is TGCGCCAGCAGCTTGGCTGGCGGGGGGAGCTCCTACAATGAGCAGTTCTTC. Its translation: CASSLAGGGSSYNEQFF.

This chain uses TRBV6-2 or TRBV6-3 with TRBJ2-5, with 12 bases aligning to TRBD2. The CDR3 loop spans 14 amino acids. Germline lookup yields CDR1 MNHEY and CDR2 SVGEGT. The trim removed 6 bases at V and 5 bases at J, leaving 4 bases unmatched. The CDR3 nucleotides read TGTGCCAGCAGCGGACTAGCGGGAAAGGAGACCCAGTACTTC. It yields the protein CASSGLAGKETQYF.

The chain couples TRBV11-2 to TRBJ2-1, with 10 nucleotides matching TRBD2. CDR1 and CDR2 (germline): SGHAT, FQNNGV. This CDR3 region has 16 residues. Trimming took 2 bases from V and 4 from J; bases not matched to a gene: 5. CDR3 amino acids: CASSLSGTSAYNEQFF. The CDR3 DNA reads TGTGCCAGCAGCTTAAGCGGGACTAGCGCGTACAATGAGCAGTTCTTC.

CDR3 sequence: CASSYTGDYNQPQHF. CDR3 sequence (DNA): TGTGCCAGCAGTTACACGGGGGACTACAATCAGCCCCAGCATTTT. The chain joins TRBV6-2 or TRBV6-3 to TRBJ1-5; a possible D gene is TRBD1 (5 bases). The CDR3 sequence is 15 residues long. The germline CDR1 and CDR2 sequences are MNHEY and SVGEGT. Trimming took 2 bases from V and 3 from J, leaving 11 bases between them.